The 27 T cell receptor beta chains below all came from one sample that was sequenced in a study of blood T cell repertoires in COVID-19. The repertoire was sequenced with immunoSEQ multiplex PCR; TCRdb's copy has only in-frame clones and lacks some. The repertoire includes more than 110,000 clones, about 82% of them detected once, and around 4.2% sits in the top ten. Source material: peripheral blood. The receptors stem from a woman aged 80 or over with active or convalescent COVID-19.

The V gene is TRBV21-1, the J gene TRBJ1-6. TRBV21-1 is recorded as a pseudogene. CDR3 length: 18 amino acids. In DNA, the CDR3 is TGTGCCAGCAGCAAAGATCCGGAAACTCTCGGGGGTAATTCACCCCTCCACTTT. It is translated as CASSKDPETLGGNSPLHF.

This chain joins TRBV15 and TRBJ2-2; D is perhaps TRBD1 (6 bases). Germline V lookup: CDR1 LNHNV, CDR2 YYDKDF (reference sequence). V was cut by 1 base and J by 4 bases, with 10 bases left in between. The CDR3 runs 15 residues. This CDR3 is CATSRGARGTGELFF. The DNA of the CDR3 is TGTGCCACCAGCAGAGGGGCCAGGGGCACCGGGGAGCTGTTTTTT.

The chain is built from TRBV7-2 and TRBJ2-5; D is perhaps TRBD2 (7 bases). V was pared by 0 bases and J by 5 bases, with 13 bases between. The V gene's germline CDR1 is SGHTA and CDR2 FQGNSA. The CDR3 has 15 residues. CDR3 DNA sequence: TGTGCCAGCAGCTTAGCAGGGGGGGCACGGGAGACCCAGTACTTC. This sequence encodes CASSLAGGARETQYF.

CDR3 sequence (DNA): TGTGCCAGCAGCTTAGTAGCGGGGGGGACCTACGAGCAGTACTTC. This gives the protein CASSLVAGGTYEQYF. The chain has TRBV7-8 and TRBJ2-7; 11 positions agree with TRBD2. With 1 base clipped from V and 2 bases from J, the junction kept 1 base outside the gene matches. This CDR3 comprises 15 residues. CDR1 and CDR2 (germline): SGHVS, FQNEAQ.

The rearrangement links TRBV28 to TRBJ1-2; D is unresolved. V shed 11 bases and J shed 2 bases, with 15 bases lying between them. The length of the CDR3 is 13 residues. Per the germline V gene, CDR1 is MDHEN and CDR2 is SYDVKM. DNA of the CDR3: TGTGCCGCGGGAGGAGGGTCGAACTATGGCTACACCTTC. Translation: CAAGGGSNYGYTF.

The V and J genes are TRBV6-1 and TRBJ2-3; possibly TRBD2 for D (6 bases). The CDR3 totals 14 residues. Germline V gene lookup returns CDR1 MNHNS and CDR2 SASEGT. Trimming removed 3 bases at V and 5 bases at J, with 12 bases between. Here the CDR3 DNA reads TGTGCCAGCAGTGATAGCGGTGGGGTAGATACGCAGTATTTT. As protein: CASSDSGGVDTQYF.

V gene TRBV10-3 combines with J gene TRBJ2-3; a weak D match, TRBD2 (6 bases). The CDR3 consists of 15 residues. CDR1 is ENHRY and CDR2 is SYGVKD in the germline V gene. Trimming took 3 bases from V and 2 from J, leaving 12 bases between them. CDR3 sequence reads: CAISDGGSYTDTQYF. In DNA form, the CDR3 reads TGTGCCATCAGTGACGGGGGTTCATACACAGATACGCAGTATTTT.

The chain employs TRBV11-2 and TRBJ2-1, with D unclear. Germline V gene lookup returns CDR1 SGHAT and CDR2 FQNNGV. V was clipped by 3 bases and J by 6 bases, with 6 bases between them. The CDR3 loop spans 12 amino acids. The chain's CDR3 is CASSFVSNEQFF. CDR3 coding DNA: TGTGCCAGCAGCTTCGTGTCCAATGAGCAGTTCTTC.

This clone has a single count. The genes are TRBV2 and TRBJ1-2; TRBD1 agrees at 10 bases. CDR3 length equals 14 residues. The trim removed 8 bases at V and 8 bases at J, leaving 11 bases unmatched. The germline V gene encodes CDR1 SNHLY and CDR2 FYNNEI. The CDR3 DNA follows: TGTGCCAGCCGTCGTATGGGACAGGGGAGAGGCTACACCTTC. It encodes CASRRMGQGRGYTF.

The chain recombines TRBV5-5 with TRBJ2-7; the D gene is possibly TRBD1 (5 bases). The CDR3 totals 16 residues. Germline lookup yields CDR1 SGHKS and CDR2 YYEKEE (reference sequence). Trimming shortened V by 4 bases and J by 2 bases, and 19 bases separated the two germline ends. CDR3 nucleotides: TGTGCCAGCAGCCCAGTCTTGGCGGACATCCCCTACGAGCAGTACTTC. Translated, it gives CASSPVLADIPYEQYF.

The chain has TRBV27 and TRBJ2-7; 8 nucleotides align to TRBD1. The germline CDR1 and CDR2 sequences are MNHEY and SMNVEV (reference sequence). The CDR3 is 17 residues long. Trimming took 6 bases from V and 4 from J; bases not matched to a gene: 17. The CDR3 nucleotides are TGTGCCAGCAGGAAACAAGGACAGGGAGAGAACCAATACGAGCAGTACTTC. It yields the protein CASRKQGQGENQYEQYF.

The chain has TRBV7-3 and TRBJ2-5; 8 bases align to TRBD2. The ends lost 5 bases at V and 2 bases at J; junction bases unmatched: 10. This CDR3 is built from 16 residues. Germline V gene data show CDR1 as SGHTA and CDR2 as FQGTGA. CDR3 loop: CASSQGTSGGQETQYF. The CDR3 region has the DNA TGTGCCAGCAGCCAAGGTACCAGCGGGGGACAAGAGACCCAGTACTTC.

CDR3 sequence reads: CAISESERQGPLHF. In DNA form, the CDR3 reads TGTGCCATCAGTGAGTCAGAAAGACAGGGTCCCCTCCACTTT. The chain is built from TRBV10-3 and TRBJ1-6; 7 bases fit TRBD1. This CDR3 has 14 residues. V was clipped by 0 bases and J by 13 bases; unmatched bases: 6. Germline CDR1 and CDR2: ENHRY and SYGVKD.

The chain uses TRBV2 and TRBJ2-3; TRBD2 matches at 7 bases. The CDR3 extends over 15 amino acids. V shed 1 base, J shed 4 bases, and the junction held 5 bases outside the gene matches. Per the germline V gene, CDR1 is SNHLY and CDR2 is FYNNEI. The CDR3 nucleotides read TGTGCCAGCAGTGAAGGACTAGCTGAGGCAGATACGCAGTATTTT. It specifies CASSEGLAEADTQYF. The whole variable domain, filled in from reference TRBV2 and TRBJ2-3, reads EPEVTQTPSHQVTQMGQEVILRCVPISNHLYFYWYRQILGQKVEFLVSFYNNEISEKSEIFDDQFSVERPDGSNFTLKIRSTKLEDSAMYFCASSEGLAEADTQYFGPGTRLTVL.

The chain joins TRBV4-1 to TRBJ1-2; no clear D. The CDR3 is made up of 14 amino acids. With 0 bases removed from V and 7 bases from J, the gap between germline ends came to 12 bases. Germline V gene sequence: CDR1 MGHRA, CDR2 YSYEKL. CDR3 sequence (DNA): TGCGCCAGCAGCCAAGATGGGGTAGGACTTGGCTACACCTTC. Translation gives CASSQDGVGLGYTF.

The chain has TRBV4-2 and TRBJ2-2; TRBD1 is a possible D gene (6 bases). From germline, CDR1 is LGHNA and CDR2 YNFKEQ. CDR3 length: 15 residues. Trimming removed 0 bases at V and 3 bases at J, with 8 bases between. The CDR3: CASSQEQGDTGELFF. The CDR3, as DNA: TGTGCCAGCAGCCAAGAACAGGGAGACACCGGGGAGCTGTTTTTT.

Written as DNA, the CDR3 is TGTGCCAGCAGAGACACAAGCAATCAGCCCCAGCATTTT. This gives the protein CASRDTSNQPQHF. The rearrangement joins TRBV27 to TRBJ1-5; D not resolved. The CDR3 runs 13 residues. V lost 6 bases to trimming and J lost 1 base, with 7 bases between them. CDR1 MNHEY and CDR2 SMNVEV come from the germline V gene (reference sequence).

J is TRBJ1-3 and V is TRBV7-9; TRBD1 matches at 8 bases. The germline V gene has CDR1 SEHNR and CDR2 FQNEAQ (reference sequence). The CDR3 has 15 residues. The V gene end was trimmed by 6 bases and the J gene end by 3 bases; junction bases not matched to a gene: 7. The CDR3 is CASRPRTGNGNTIYF. In DNA, the CDR3 is TGTGCCAGCAGGCCTAGGACAGGGAATGGAAACACCATATATTTT.

CDR3 residues: CASWDRGRDYGYTF. The CDR3 bases are TGTGCCAGTTGGGACAGGGGGCGCGACTATGGCTACACCTTC. The chain joins TRBV19 to TRBJ1-2; 12 positions agree with TRBD1. From germline, CDR1 is LNHDA and CDR2 SQIVND (reference sequence). The junction had 4 bases not matched to a gene; V was cut back by 8 bases and J by 3 bases. This CDR3 spans 14 amino acids.

The V call is TRBV5-1, the J call TRBJ2-1, with TRBD1 matching over 12 bases. In germline, CDR1 is SGHRS, CDR2 YFSETQ. CDR3 length: 17 amino acids. Trimming removed 3 bases from V and 1 base from J; junction bases left unmatched: 5. The CDR3 bases are TGCGCCAGCAGCTACCCGGGACAGGGGGCATCCTACAATGAGCAGTTCTTC. Translation: CASSYPGQGASYNEQFF. Full variable domain (remainder filled in from reference TRBV5-1 and TRBJ2-1): KAGVTQTPRYLIKTRGQQVTLSCSPISGHRSVSWYQQTPGQGLQFLFEYFSETQRNKGNFPGRFSGRQFSNSRSEMNVSTLELGDSALYLCASSYPGQGASYNEQFFGPGTRLTVL.

This chain joins TRBV7-9 and TRBJ2-3; D possibly corresponds to TRBD2 (6 bases). CDR1 is SEHNR and CDR2 is FQNEAQ in the germline V gene (reference sequence). The germline V and J ends were trimmed by 3 bases and 2 bases, with 12 bases remaining between them. The CDR3 length is 15 residues. The CDR3 coding sequence is TGTGCCAGCAGCTTTCTTAGCGGATCCACAGATACGCAGTATTTT. Translated, it gives CASSFLSGSTDTQYF.

This clone was observed a single time. CDR3 region: CASKGQVNQPQHF. As DNA, the CDR3 is TGTGCCAGCAAGGGACAGGTCAATCAGCCCCAGCATTTT. The V gene is TRBV2, the J gene TRBJ1-5, with 8 bases that match TRBD1. The CDR3 totals 13 residues. The V segment lost 7 bases and the J segment 3 bases; nucleotides outside the gene matches: 2. Germline-derived CDR1 and CDR2 are SNHLY and FYNNEI.

This clone turned up a few times. The chain recombines TRBV2 with TRBJ2-3; weak D call: TRBD2 (5 bases). Per germline, CDR1 SNHLY and CDR2 FYNNEI. V was shortened by 6 bases and J by 3 bases, with 7 bases between the two germline ends. The CDR3 covers 12 residues. CDR3 DNA sequence: TGTGCCAGCAGGGGCGGGACAGATACGCAGTATTTT. Translated: CASRGGTDTQYF. The whole variable domain, filled in from reference TRBV2 and TRBJ2-3, reads EPEVTQTPSHQVTQMGQEVILRCVPISNHLYFYWYRQILGQKVEFLVSFYNNEISEKSEIFDDQFSVERPDGSNFTLKIRSTKLEDSAMYFCASRGGTDTQYFGPGTRLTVL.

The chain uses TRBV5-1 and TRBJ2-3, with 7 nucleotides matching TRBD1. CDR3 length: 14 amino acids. Germline values: CDR1 SGHRS, CDR2 YFSETQ. V dropped 4 bases and J dropped 2; count of bases not matched to a gene: 4. The CDR3: CASSRQGITDTQYF. CDR3 bases: TGCGCCAGCAGCCGACAGGGAATCACAGATACGCAGTATTTT.

The chain couples TRBV5-4 to TRBJ2-7; 7 bases line up with TRBD1. The CDR3 loop spans 14 amino acids. The V gene's germline CDR1 is SGHNT and CDR2 YYREEE (reference sequence). J gave up 6 bases and V 4 bases, and 10 bases lay outside the gene matches. The CDR3 loop is CASSVTGTASEQYF. The CDR3 DNA is TGTGCCAGCAGCGTAACCGGGACAGCCAGCGAGCAGTACTTC.

This clone was seen many times. V usage is TRBV5-1 and J usage is TRBJ1-1; weak D call: TRBD1 (6 bases). CDR3 length: 14 residues. The V gene lost 2 bases and the J gene lost 5 bases, with 13 bases spanning the gap. CDR1 and CDR2 from the germline V gene are SGHRS and YFSETQ. The DNA of the CDR3 is TGCGCCAGCAGCTTACAGGGTATGGTAACTGAAGCTTTCTTT. Its protein is CASSLQGMVTEAFF.

V gene TRBV7-2 combines with J gene TRBJ1-1, with TRBD1 as a possible D gene (6 bases). CDR1 is SGHTA and CDR2 is FQGNSA in the germline V gene. This CDR3 contains 16 residues. Trimming shortened V by 3 bases and J by 4 bases, and 18 bases separated the two germline ends. For the CDR3, the DNA is TGTGCCAGCAGCTTTGCGGGGGGGGCGGGCGGCACTGAAGCTTTCTTT. Its translation is CASSFAGGAGGTEAFF.